These 17 T cell receptor beta chains came from one sample sequenced in a study of blood T cell repertoires in COVID-19. Profiled with immunoSEQ multiplex PCR; TCRdb holds only in-frame clones, not every one. The repertoire holds over 55,000 clones, with roughly 85% as singletons. Input material: peripheral blood. The receptors stem from a man aged 50-59 years with acute or convalescent COVID-19.

The chain links TRBV5-6 to TRBJ1-2, with unresolved D. There are 12 residues in the CDR3. Germline CDR1 and CDR2: SGHDT and YYEEEE. V was trimmed by 6 bases and J by 4 bases, leaving 10 bases between them. The CDR3 is CASTRRGYGYTF. DNA for the CDR3: TGTGCCAGCACCCGGCGCGGCTATGGCTACACCTTC.

V usage is TRBV30 and J usage is TRBJ1-1, with D uncertain. The CDR3 runs to 15 residues. Trimming removed 1 base from V and 1 base from J, with 13 bases in between. Germline lookup yields CDR1 GTSNPN and CDR2 SVGIG (reference sequence). CDR3 sequence: CAWSARGTGNTEAFF. In DNA form, the CDR3 reads TGTGCCTGGAGTGCCCGCGGTACGGGGAACACTGAAGCTTTCTTT. The full variable domain, rest sourced from reference TRBV30 and TRBJ1-1, is SQTIHQWPATLVQPVGSPLSLECTVEGTSNPNLYWYRQAAGRGLQLLFYSVGIGQISSEVPQNLSASRPQDRQFILSSKKLLLSDSGFYLCAWSARGTGNTEAFFGQGTRLTVV.

The count of this clone is one. J is TRBJ2-4 and V is TRBV5-4, with TRBD1 as a possible D gene (5 bases). With 0 bases removed from V and 1 base from J, the gap between germline ends came to 11 bases. Germline loops: CDR1 SGHNT, CDR2 YYREEE (reference sequence). CDR3 size: 16 residues. CDR3 sequence (DNA): TGTGCCAGCAGCTTGGAACAGTCAGGGGCCAAAAACATTCAGTACTTC. Translated, it gives CASSLEQSGAKNIQYF. Using reference TRBV5-4 and TRBJ2-4 for the parts outside the CDR3, the full variable domain is ETGVTQSPTHLIKTRGQQVTLRCSSQSGHNTVSWYQQALGQGPQFIFQYYREEENGRGNFPPRFSGLQFPNYSSELNVNALELDDSALYLCASSLEQSGAKNIQYFGAGTRLSVL.

The CDR3 sequence: CASTSGGTTSTDTQYF. The DNA of the CDR3 is TGTGCCAGCACTTCCGGGGGGACGACTAGCACAGATACGCAGTATTTT. The chain has TRBV2 and TRBJ2-3, with 7 bases that match TRBD2. V shed 7 bases and J 0 bases; nucleotides not matched to a gene: 10. In germline, CDR1 is SNHLY, CDR2 FYNNEI. This CDR3 contains 16 residues.

The genes are TRBV15 and TRBJ2-3, with 9 bases fitting TRBD1. Germline V CDR1 and CDR2: LNHNV, YYDKDF (reference sequence). Losses at the gene ends were 4 bases for V and 6 bases for J; bases not matched to a gene: 17. This CDR3 comprises 18 residues. CDR3 loop: CATSTTVLGDRATDTQYF. CDR3 nucleotides: TGTGCCACCAGCACGACAGTTCTGGGGGACAGGGCAACCGATACGCAGTATTTT. Combining the CDR3 with reference TRBV15 and TRBJ2-3 gives the whole variable domain DAMVIQNPRYQVTQFGKPVTLSCSQTLNHNVMYWYQQKSSQAPKLLFHYYDKDFNNEADTPDNFQSRRPNTSFCFLDIRSPGLGDTAMYLCATSTTVLGDRATDTQYFGPGTRLTVL.

This sequence joins TRBV5-1 and TRBJ1-3; 7 bases match TRBD1. The CDR3 consists of 18 residues. CDR1 and CDR2 from the germline V gene are SGHRS and YFSETQ. J lost 2 bases, V lost 0 bases, and 11 bases had no gene match. The CDR3 DNA sequence: TGCGCCAGCAGCTTGGCCGGGGGACAGTCCGGCACTGGAAACACCATATATTTT. Translating it yields CASSLAGGQSGTGNTIYF.

This rearrangement joins TRBV2 to TRBJ2-3; D possibly corresponds to TRBD1 (5 bases). V was cut by 7 bases and J by 4 bases, with 12 bases left in between. The germline V gene encodes CDR1 SNHLY and CDR2 FYNNEI. The CDR3 loop spans 13 amino acids. The CDR3 protein is CASKADTADTQYF. For the CDR3, the DNA is TGTGCCAGCAAGGCGGACACAGCAGATACGCAGTATTTT.

This clone was observed a single time. This chain joins TRBV24-1 and TRBJ1-2, with unresolved D. V was clipped by 3 bases and J by 6 bases, with 10 bases between them. This CDR3 contains 13 residues. The germline gives CDR1 KGHDR, CDR2 SFDVKD. This CDR3 reads CATSDQRENGYTF. The CDR3 DNA sequence: TGTGCCACCAGTGATCAGAGGGAGAATGGCTACACCTTC.

A single count supports this clone. V is TRBV10-3 and J is TRBJ2-5, with no clear D. Germline lookup yields CDR1 ENHRY and CDR2 SYGVKD. The V end lost 0 bases, the J end lost 4 bases, and 9 bases lay between the germline ends. The CDR3 loop spans 14 amino acids. CDR3 sequence: CAISESTRRETQYF. CDR3 nucleotide sequence: TGTGCCATCAGTGAGTCGACGAGGAGAGAGACCCAGTACTTC.

This clone was observed a handful of times. The chain combines TRBV24-1 with TRBJ1-5; tentatively, D is TRBD1 (5 bases). V gave up 3 bases and J gave up 9 bases, with 11 bases separating them. This CDR3 has 13 amino acids. The V gene's germline CDR1 is KGHDR and CDR2 SFDVKD. Here the CDR3 DNA reads TGTGCCACCAGTGATCGCAGGGTAGGGCCCCAGCATTTT. This codes for CATSDRRVGPQHF.

This clone appeared once. The V call is TRBV6-1, the J call TRBJ1-6; D uncertain. Per germline, CDR1 MNHNS and CDR2 SASEGT. Trimming removed 2 bases from V and 9 bases from J, with 14 bases in between. This CDR3 region has 15 residues. The CDR3 coding sequence is TGTGCCAGCAGTGAACCCATCTTAGGAGTTTCACCCCTCCACTTT. Translated: CASSEPILGVSPLHF.

The chain links TRBV6-7 to TRBJ1-6; a weak D match, TRBD1 (6 bases). TRBV6-7 is known as an ORF, though its function is uncertain. Trimming cost V 3 bases and J 7 bases, with 22 bases left between them. CDR3 length: 18 residues. CDR3 residues: CASSYRSLVTGMNSPLHF. Written as DNA, the CDR3 is TGTGCCAGCAGTTATCGAAGTTTAGTTACAGGGATGAATTCACCCCTCCACTTT.

This chain joins TRBV7-3 and TRBJ2-1; 9 bases are a match to TRBD1. Germline CDR1 and CDR2: SGHTA and FQGTGA. The CDR3 totals 15 residues. V trimming: 0 bases; J trimming: 4 bases; junction bases outside the gene matches: 1. This CDR3 is CASSLTGTGYNEQFF. CDR3 nucleotide sequence: TGTGCCAGCAGCTTAACAGGGACAGGGTACAATGAGCAGTTCTTC.

The chain is built from TRBV6-6 and TRBJ1-3; D call uncertain. Germline-derived CDR1 and CDR2 are MNHNY and SVGAGI (reference sequence). CDR3 length: 16 amino acids. V lost 3 bases and J 4 bases, leaving 16 bases between the germline ends. For the CDR3, the DNA is TGTGCCAGCAGTTATGCCTCGGGAGGGTACGGAAACACCATATATTTT. Residues: CASSYASGGYGNTIYF.

The chain is built from TRBV5-6 and TRBJ2-1; D is unresolved. The germline V gene has CDR1 SGHDT and CDR2 YYEEEE. The CDR3 contains 15 residues. The V and J ends lost 1 base and 1 base respectively, with 9 bases between them. CDR3 residues: CASSLMADSYNEQFF. DNA for the CDR3: TGTGCCAGCAGCTTGATGGCGGATTCCTACAATGAGCAGTTCTTC.

The chain is built from TRBV5-1 and TRBJ1-1; D is unresolved. V shed 4 bases and J shed 1 base, with 14 bases lying between them. This CDR3 comprises 15 residues. Germline-derived CDR1 and CDR2 are SGHRS and YFSETQ. Here the CDR3 DNA reads TGCGCCAGCAGCCTGTATGGTGAGGGGAACACTGAAGCTTTCTTT. Amino acids: CASSLYGEGNTEAFF.

This chain links TRBV24-1 with TRBJ2-7, with a tentative D call TRBD1 (6 bases). The length of the CDR3 is 13 residues. V lost 8 bases, J lost 4 bases, and 14 bases lay in between. Germline-derived CDR1 and CDR2 are KGHDR and SFDVKD. CDR3 loop: CATKDRGNYEQYV. In DNA, the CDR3 is TGTGCCACCAAGGACAGAGGGAATTACGAGCAGTACGTC.